The 7 T cell receptor beta chains below come from one sample, sequenced in a study of PD-1 blockade in classical Hodgkin lymphoma. Time point denoted: cycle 4 day 1 (C4D1), after 6 weeks of nivolumab. Every single patient, without exception, relapsed after autologous stem cell transplantation, and brentuximab vedotin exposure varied. The protocol was immunoSEQ multiplex PCR, while the TCRdb copy is restricted to in-frame clones and leaves out a portion. The top ten clones hold around 15% of a sample with about 28,000 clones, about four fifths of them seen once. Sequencing was performed on peripheral blood mononuclear cells (PBMCs), taken before the fourth cycle of nivolumab. The receptors here all came from a human donor with classical Hodgkin lymphoma.

The chain combines TRBV4-2 with TRBJ2-1; weak D call: TRBD2 (6 bases). The CDR3 totals 17 residues. Germline loops: CDR1 LGHNA, CDR2 YNFKEQ. Between the trimmed V and J ends, which lost 1 base and 4 bases, there was a span of 17 bases. As DNA, the CDR3 is TGTGCCAGCAGCCAAGGGGAAGCTAGCGAGAGATACAATGAGCAGTTCTTC. Its protein product is CASSQGEASERYNEQFF.

The chain employs TRBV19 and TRBJ1-1; D is perhaps TRBD1 (5 bases). This CDR3 has 17 amino acids. Trimming shortened V by 3 bases and J by 4 bases, and 21 bases separated the two germline ends. Germline loops: CDR1 LNHDA, CDR2 SQIVND (reference sequence). CDR3 sequence (DNA): TGTGCCAGTAGTATCCGCGGGACGGCGAGGTATGGCACTGAAGCTTTCTTT. This gives the protein CASSIRGTARYGTEAFF. The full variable domain, with the rest looked up from reference TRBV19 and TRBJ1-1, is DGGITQSPKYLFRKEGQNVTLSCEQNLNHDAMYWYRQDPGQGLRLIYYSQIVNDFQKGDIAEGYSVSREKKESFPLTVTSAQKNPTAFYLCASSIRGTARYGTEAFFGQGTRLTVV.

The chain couples TRBV7-2 to TRBJ2-5, with D hard to call. The CDR3 loop spans 14 amino acids. V was pared by 8 bases and J by 5 bases, with 18 bases between. CDR1 and CDR2 (germline): SGHTA, FQGNSA. The CDR3 sequence: CASSVGYGRETQYF. The DNA for the CDR3 is TGTGCCAGCTCTGTAGGTTATGGCCGCGAGACCCAGTACTTC.

This rearrangement joins TRBV6-5 to TRBJ1-3, with D perhaps TRBD1 (5 bases). Germline V gene data show CDR1 as MNHEY and CDR2 as SVGAGI. The CDR3 is 15 residues long. V was clipped by 0 bases and J by 8 bases, with 14 bases between them. In DNA, the CDR3 is TGTGCCAGCAGTTACTCGGCAGGGTTCGGCGACACCATATATTTT. Protein product: CASSYSAGFGDTIYF.

This clone has a single count. The rearrangement links TRBV10-1 to TRBJ2-3; D ambiguous. V was clipped by 2 bases and J by 3 bases, with 3 bases between them. CDR1 and CDR2 (germline): WNHNN, SYGVQD (reference sequence). CDR3 size: 12 residues. CDR3 region: CASSETTDTQYF. The CDR3 DNA is TGCGCCAGCAGTGAGACGACAGATACGCAGTATTTT.

This clone was seen only once. The V gene is TRBV7-2, the J gene TRBJ1-5, with D unresolved. From germline, CDR1 is SGHTA and CDR2 FQGNSA. Deletions cut 1 base from V and 6 bases from J, with 10 bases between. This CDR3 has 14 amino acids. The CDR3 sequence is CASSLGGLGQPQHF. The DNA for the CDR3 is TGTGCCAGCAGCTTAGGGGGATTGGGTCAGCCCCAGCATTTT.

The chain employs TRBV10-3 and TRBJ1-1; no clear D. The CDR3 extends over 11 amino acids. The ends were cut back, 7 bases at V and 2 bases at J, with 5 bases in the middle. Germline V gene data show CDR1 as ENHRY and CDR2 as SYGVKD. CDR3 amino acids: CAIKQNTEAFF. DNA for the CDR3: TGTGCCATCAAACAAAACACTGAAGCTTTCTTT.